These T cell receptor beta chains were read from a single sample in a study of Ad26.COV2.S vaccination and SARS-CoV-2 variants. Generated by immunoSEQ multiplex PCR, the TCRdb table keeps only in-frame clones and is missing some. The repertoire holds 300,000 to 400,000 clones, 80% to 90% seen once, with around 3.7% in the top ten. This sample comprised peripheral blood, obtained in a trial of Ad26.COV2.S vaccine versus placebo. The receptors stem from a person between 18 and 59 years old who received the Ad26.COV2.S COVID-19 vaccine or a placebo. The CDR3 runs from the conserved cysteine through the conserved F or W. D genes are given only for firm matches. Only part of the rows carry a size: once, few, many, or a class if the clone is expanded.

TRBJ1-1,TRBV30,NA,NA,TGTGCCTGGAGAAGGAGCGGGGTTGGGGCTGAAGCTTTCTTT,CAWRRSGVGAEAFF
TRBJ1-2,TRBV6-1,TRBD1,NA,TGTGCCAGCAGTGAAGCCGAGACAGGGGGGTTCTATGGCTACACCTTC,CASSEAETGGFYGYTF
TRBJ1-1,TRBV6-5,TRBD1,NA,TGTGCCAGCAGGTACCGACAGGGAATGAACACTGAAGCTTTCTTT,CASRYRQGMNTEAFF
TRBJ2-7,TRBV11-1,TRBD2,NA,TGTGCCAGCAGCTTACTAAAACTAGCGGGGGTCGAGCAGTACTTC,CASSLLKLAGVEQYF
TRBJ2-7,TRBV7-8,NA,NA,TGTGCCAGCAGCCGCGGGCTAGCTGCCGAGCAGTACTTC,CASSRGLAAEQYF
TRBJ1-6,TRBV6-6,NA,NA,TGTGCCAGCAGTTACGGGCAGGGTGGCTATAATTCACCCCTCCACTTT,CASSYGQGGYNSPLHF
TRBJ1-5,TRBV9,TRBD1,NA,TGTGCCAGCAGCGGCGCCGGGACAGGGGTACAGCCCCAGCATTTT,CASSGAGTGVQPQHF
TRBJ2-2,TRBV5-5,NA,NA,TGTGCCAGCAGCTTTGGCGACGGGGAGCTGTTTTTT,CASSFGDGELFF
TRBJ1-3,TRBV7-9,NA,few,TGTGCCAGCAGCTTAGCGGGCGGGGAATCTGGAAACACCATATATTTT,CASSLAGGESGNTIYF
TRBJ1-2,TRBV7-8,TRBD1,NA,TGTGCCGGAGGGCCAGGGGGAGGACTTAACTATGGCTACACCTTC,CAGGPGGGLNYGYTF
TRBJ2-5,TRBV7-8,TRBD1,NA,TGTGCCAGCAGCGTAGCACTTTACAGGGGTGGAGAGACCCAGTACTTC,CASSVALYRGGETQYF
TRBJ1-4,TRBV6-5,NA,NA,TGTGCCAGCAGTTCCGAGGGGGGGAGGACTAATGAAAAACTGTTTTTT,CASSSEGGRTNEKLFF
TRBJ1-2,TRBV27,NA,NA,TGTGCCAGCAGTTTCATTTCCGGGACCGTTCTAGGTGGTGGCTACACCTTC,CASSFISGTVLGGGYTF
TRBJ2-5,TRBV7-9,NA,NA,TGTGCCAGCAGTTTCGGAATGGGGAGGAAGGGTAACCAAGAGACCCAGTACTTC,CASSFGMGRKGNQETQYF
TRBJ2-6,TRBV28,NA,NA,TGTGCCAGCAGTACCAGGGGCTCTGGGGCCAACGTCCTGACTTTC,CASSTRGSGANVLTF
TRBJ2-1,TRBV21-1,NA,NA,TGTGCCGGCCCCAAAGCCGACAGGCCACTTCAAACCTCCTACAATGAGCAGTTCTTC,CAGPKADRPLQTSYNEQFF
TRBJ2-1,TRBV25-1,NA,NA,TGTGCCAGCAGTGGGGGGGTCGAATCCTACAATGAGCAGTTCTTC,CASSGGVESYNEQFF
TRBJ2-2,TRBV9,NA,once,TGTGCCAGCAGCTCAGTCTCGGCCGGGGAGCTGTTTTTT,CASSSVSAGELFF
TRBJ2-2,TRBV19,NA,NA,TGTGCCAGTAGTATAGATTTTGGGGAGCTGTTTTTT,CASSIDFGELFF
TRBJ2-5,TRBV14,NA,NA,TGTGCCAGCAGCAAAGGGGCCCCAGAGACCCAGTACTTC,CASSKGAPETQYF
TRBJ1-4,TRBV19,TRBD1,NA,TGTGCCAGTAGTAAGACAGGGAATGAAAAACTGTTTTTT,CASSKTGNEKLFF
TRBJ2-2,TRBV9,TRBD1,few,TGTGCCAGCAGCGTCAACCACAGGGGGCTTGTTGCCGGGGAGCTGTTTTTT,CASSVNHRGLVAGELFF
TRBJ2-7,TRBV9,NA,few,TGTGCCAGCAGCCCATCAGGCGGAAGCTACGAGCAGTACTTC,CASSPSGGSYEQYF
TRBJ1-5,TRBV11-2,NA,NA,TGTGCCAGCAGCCTAGGGGGGCAGCCCCAGCATTTT,CASSLGGQPQHF
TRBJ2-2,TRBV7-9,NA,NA,TGTGCCAGCAGCCATAGACAGGTCCCCACCGGGGAGCTGTTTTTT,CASSHRQVPTGELFF
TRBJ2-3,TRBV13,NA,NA,TGTGCCAGCAGGGTCAGCACAGATACGCAGTATTTT,CASRVSTDTQYF
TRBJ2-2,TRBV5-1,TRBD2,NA,TGCGCCAGCACGCCTAGCGGGGGGCAGGGCACCGGGGAGCTGTTTTTT,CASTPSGGQGTGELFF
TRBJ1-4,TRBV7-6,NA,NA,TGTGCCAGCAGCGACGGGGCCTATGAAAAACTGTTTTTT,CASSDGAYEKLFF
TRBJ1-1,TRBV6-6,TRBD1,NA,TGTGCCAGCAGTAGGACAGGATTGAACACTGAAGCTTTCTTT,CASSRTGLNTEAFF